This TCR beta chain derives from a study of blood T cell repertoires in COVID-19. Across the study: The United States, Italy and Spain provided the acute and convalescent COVID-19 samples. Sources were T cells, B-cell-depleted T cells, or PBMCs; the material itself was cDNA or gDNA.

Original handling: The authors estimated nucleated cell counts from reference gene primer amplification. Measured with immunoSEQ multiplex PCR; TCRdb has only the in-frame clones, and not every one. V and J calls and clone size come straight from that table; D and trimming were deduced from the DNA. The profile shows a few hundred thousand clones, nearly 90% of them singletons. The sequencing input was peripheral blood. The receptor was derived from a human donor in a cohort sampled during active COVID-19.

The CDR3 spells CASSPRVQSVVGYTF. CDR3 nucleotides: TGTGCCAGCAGCCCGAGGGTACAGTCCGTGGTCGGCTACACCTTC. V usage is TRBV3-1 (or the pseudogene TRBV3-2) and J usage is TRBJ1-2; no definite D call. The CDR3 sequence is 15 residues long. Trimming took off 4 bases at V and 8 bases at J, with 20 bases between the two ends. CDR1 and CDR2 from the germline V gene are LGHDT and YNNKEL (reference sequence).